A single sample gave rise to the 16 T cell receptor beta chains below, sequenced in a study of T cells after yellow fever vaccination. TCRdb analysed the 5' RACE reads with MiXCR anew, one entry per CDR3 protein. Of about 330,000 distinct CDR3 sequences in the sample, roughly 8.6% were seen once. Sequencing was performed on PBMCs, taken about 41 days after the first yellow fever vaccination. The origin of the receptors is a man younger than 30 who received the YFV17D yellow fever vaccine.

This clonotype occurred a few times. V gene TRBV5-1 combines with J gene TRBJ2-5; 7 bases map to TRBD1. The CDR3 has 16 residues. The V and J ends lost 2 bases and 3 bases, in that order; junction bases with no gene match: 10. CDR1 is SGHRS, CDR2 YFSETQ, per germline. The DNA of the CDR3 is TGCGCCAGCAGCTTCCAGTTCCCCGGACAGGAAGAGACCCAGTACTTC. It encodes CASSFQFPGQEETQYF.

This clonotype was found a few times. The chain is built from TRBV4-3 and TRBJ2-2; 8 bases are a match to TRBD1. V was clipped by 1 base and J by 1 base; unmatched bases: 2. The CDR3 is 16 amino acids. Looked up from germline, CDR1 is LGHNA and CDR2 is YSLEER. CDR3 amino acids: CASSQVGQGNTGELFF. In DNA, the CDR3 is TGCGCCAGCAGCCAAGTTGGACAGGGGAACACCGGGGAGCTGTTTTTT.

The chain couples TRBV12-3 or TRBV12-4 to TRBJ1-5; TRBD1 agrees at 8 bases. V shed 1 base and J 1 base; nucleotides not matched to a gene: 3. This CDR3 contains 16 residues. In nucleotides, the CDR3 is TGTGCCAGCAGTTTAGAGGACAGGGTAAGCAATCAGCCCCAGCATTTT. This encodes CASSLEDRVSNQPQHF.

The table lists this clonotype with a few counts. The chain uses TRBV18 and TRBJ1-4, with 7 nucleotides matching TRBD1. V was clipped by 2 bases and J by 4 bases; unmatched bases: 4. The CDR3 is 15 amino acids. The V gene's germline CDR1 is KGHSH and CDR2 LQKENI. The DNA for the CDR3 is TGTGCCAGCTCACCAATGGGGACAGTTAATGAAAAACTGTTTTTT. Protein product: CASSPMGTVNEKLFF.

V is TRBV5-1 and J is TRBJ2-7; D is possibly TRBD1 or TRBD2 (5 bases each). The CDR3 length is 15 residues. The V gene's germline CDR1 is SGHRS and CDR2 YFSETQ. Trimming took 1 base from V and 0 from J, leaving 11 bases between them. CDR3 DNA: TGCGCCAGCAGCTTGTTCCAGGGACCCTCCTACGAGCAGTACTTC. It encodes CASSLFQGPSYEQYF.

This chain joins TRBV20-1 and TRBJ2-2; unclear D gene. This CDR3 is built from 17 residues. The ends were cut back, 3 bases at V and 9 bases at J, with 26 bases in the middle. In germline, CDR1 is DFQATT, CDR2 SNEGSKA (reference sequence). The CDR3 reads CSARAPVEQSTRRELFF. CDR3 DNA sequence: TGCAGTGCTAGGGCACCCGTAGAGCAATCCACACGAAGGGAGCTGTTTTTT.

The rearrangement uses TRBV28 and TRBJ2-3, with D tentatively TRBD2 (7 bases). Trimming shortened V by 6 bases and J by 4 bases, and 17 bases separated the two germline ends. The CDR3 covers 15 residues. Per the germline V gene, CDR1 is MDHEN and CDR2 is SYDVKM. The CDR3 DNA reads as TGTGCCAGCAGCCCTAGGGCGGGGGCGGCAGATACGCAGTATTTT. Protein sequence: CASSPRAGAADTQYF. Based on the CDR3 plus reference TRBV28 and TRBJ2-3, the full variable domain is DVKVTQSSRYLVKRTGEKVFLECVQDMDHENMFWYRQDPGLGLRLIYFSYDVKMKEKGDIPEGYSVSREKKERFSLILESASTNQTSMYLCASSPRAGAADTQYFGPGTRLTVL.

V and J are TRBV29-1 and TRBJ2-5; D gene uncertain. The V end was cut by 2 bases, the J end by 3 bases, with 4 bases between. The CDR3 contains 11 residues. The germline V gene has CDR1 SQVTM and CDR2 ANQGSEA. This CDR3 reads CSVEFEETQYF. CDR3 in DNA: TGCAGCGTTGAATTTGAAGAGACCCAGTACTTC.

This chain links TRBV12-3 or TRBV12-4 with TRBJ1-5; D perhaps matches TRBD1 (5 bases). Trimming removed 6 bases from V and 7 bases from J, with 16 bases in between. CDR3 length equals 14 residues. The CDR3 sequence: CASSTGTRGQPQHF. Here the CDR3 DNA reads TGTGCCAGCAGCACCGGGACTCGGGGACAGCCCCAGCATTTT.

The rearrangement uses TRBV9 and TRBJ2-5; TRBD2 aligns across 8 bases. Germline V CDR1 and CDR2: SGDLS, YYNGEE. Trimming took 4 bases from V and 4 from J; bases not matched to a gene: 12. The CDR3 runs to 16 residues. The CDR3 DNA is TGTGCCAGCAGCTCCCCCGGGACTAGGATAGGAGAGACCCAGTACTTC. This gives the protein CASSSPGTRIGETQYF.

The chain has TRBV12-3 or TRBV12-4 and TRBJ2-1; 9 bases map to TRBD2. CDR3 length: 14 amino acids. Trimming took 3 bases from V and 5 from J; bases not matched to a gene: 2. CDR3 in amino acids: CASSFVAGDNEQFF. For the CDR3, the DNA is TGTGCCAGCAGTTTTGTAGCGGGAGACAATGAGCAGTTCTTC.

This clonotype was counted only a few times. The chain links TRBV4-3 to TRBJ2-3, with D tentatively TRBD2 (7 bases). The CDR3 is made up of 16 amino acids. Germline-derived CDR1 and CDR2 are LGHNA and YSLEER. V dropped 4 bases and J dropped 1 base, with 15 bases sitting between them. The CDR3: CASSPKRGGGTDTQYF. The DNA of the CDR3 is TGCGCCAGCAGCCCAAAAAGGGGGGGAGGCACAGATACGCAGTATTTT.

J is TRBJ2-3 and V is TRBV9; 7 bases are shared with TRBD2. CDR1 and CDR2 (germline): SGDLS, YYNGEE. CDR3 length: 15 amino acids. Trimming removed 3 bases from V and 5 bases from J; junction bases left unmatched: 9. The DNA of the CDR3 is TGTGCCAGCAGCGCGAGCGGGGCGGAGGAAGATACGCAGTATTTT. It specifies CASSASGAEEDTQYF.

This clonotype was recorded a few times. The CDR3 DNA reads as TGTGCCTGGAGTGCCGGGGGGATCACTGAAGCTTTCTTT. Translation: CAWSAGGITEAFF. The chain is built from TRBV30 and TRBJ1-1, with D maybe TRBD1 (5 bases). The germline V gene encodes CDR1 GTSNPN and CDR2 SVGIG (reference sequence). This CDR3 is built from 13 residues. Trimming removed 1 base at V and 4 bases at J, with 10 bases between.

The chain recombines TRBV5-6 with TRBJ1-4; D may be TRBD1 (5 bases). CDR1 and CDR2 from the germline V gene are SGHDT and YYEEEE. The CDR3 spans 16 residues. The V and J ends lost 7 bases and 4 bases respectively, with 20 bases between them. The DNA of the CDR3 is TGTGCCAGCTCCACGCCAGAGGACGGACATAATGAAAAACTGTTTTTT. It translates to CASSTPEDGHNEKLFF.

The chain couples TRBV7-2 to TRBJ2-5, with 8 nucleotides matching TRBD2. This CDR3 region has 16 residues. Germline CDR1 and CDR2: SGHTA and FQGNSA. After removal of 4 bases from V and 4 bases from J, the junction contained 11 bases not matched to a gene. Here the CDR3 DNA reads TGTGCCAGCAGCTACCGGGAGGGCGCGGGTGGAGAGACCCAGTACTTC. Protein sequence: CASSYREGAGGETQYF.